Listed here is a single T cell receptor (beta chain). Its target is not known. Amplification used 60 Vbeta primers and 13 Jbeta primers. Produced via immunoSEQ multiplex PCR; TCRdb's table is partial and in-frame only. The sample contains some 180,000 clones, roughly 84% of which appear only once. This sample was included in a study of cytomegalovirus exposure and HLA in healthy donors. Study-wide background: Researchers found that just over 80% of around 400 genotyped donors fell within the Caucasian-associated ancestry cluster.

The CDR3 runs 16 residues. V gave up 6 bases and J gave up 1 base; unmatched junction bases: 6. CDR1 SGHNT and CDR2 YYREEE come from the germline V gene (reference sequence). Overall study findings and caveats: On later analysis, the bulk of CMV-associated TCR beta chains appeared to be HLA-restricted. Donors belonging to an Asian-associated ancestry cluster reportedly showed fewer N-insertions in productive TCRs than the approximately 670-donor mean, according to what a later analysis found. Cytomegalovirus-associated TCR beta chains were listed, numbering 150 to 200.

Sequencing was carried out using PBMCs. V and J are TRBV5-4 and TRBJ2-1, with 11 bases aligning to TRBD2. The receptor was derived from a man aged 25 to 40 in good health and CMV-seropositive. The CDR3 is CASTPGLAVSYNEQFF. The CDR3 DNA follows: TGTGCCAGCACCCCGGGACTAGCGGTTTCCTACAATGAGCAGTTCTTC.